What follows are 21 T cell receptor beta chains derived from one specimen sequenced in a study of human T cells and chemical hapten exposure. TCRdb used MiXCR to reprocess the RACE reads, holding one entry per CDR3 protein. The data contain roughly 50,000 distinct CDR3 sequences, 9.5% to 11% of them singletons. The time point is: patch test 1, 2 weeks after DPC sensitization. As for treatment: therapeutic diphenylcyclopropenone sensitization with weekly scalp DPC. Unfractionated whole blood was the source of the extracted total RNA. Source: whole blood, taken in connection with sensitization to the hapten diphenylcyclopropenone (DPC). These receptors all come from a woman aged 35 to 49 with alopecia areata. Some clones in this sample may be carry-over from other donors' samples.

This clonotype was seen a handful of times. This chain connects TRBV7-3 to TRBJ2-7, with 8 bases identical to TRBD2. V lost 4 bases to trimming and J lost 0 bases; unmatched junction nucleotides: 8. The CDR3 totals 16 residues. Germline CDR1 reads SGHTA; CDR2 reads FQGTGA. Here the CDR3 DNA reads TGTGCCAGCAGCTCCCCCGGGAGGGACGACTCCTACGAGCAGTACTTC. As protein: CASSSPGRDDSYEQYF.

V gene TRBV7-2 combines with J gene TRBJ2-1, with 10 bases that match TRBD2. CDR1 and CDR2 (germline): SGHTA, FQGNSA. The J segment lost 3 bases and the V segment lost 4 bases, leaving 6 bases of the junction unmatched. This CDR3 contains 16 residues. CDR3 in amino acids: CASSYRTSGNYNEQFF. In DNA, the CDR3 is TGTGCCAGCAGCTACCGGACTAGCGGAAACTACAATGAGCAGTTCTTC.

Concerning this clonotype itself: This may stem from a read error, because a much larger clone lies one nucleotide away. The V and J genes are TRBV10-2 and TRBJ2-5; D gene ambiguous. The CDR3 contains 14 residues. Germline lookup yields CDR1 WSHSY and CDR2 SAAADI. CDR3 sequence (DNA): TGCGCCAGCAGTGACCCTCCGTCAAAAGACACCCAGTACTTC. Its protein is CASSDPPSKDTQYF.

Only a few counts were recorded for this clonotype. The J gene is TRBJ1-5, the V gene TRBV28; the D gene is possibly TRBD1 (6 bases). This CDR3 has 14 residues. Germline assignment: CDR1 MDHEN and CDR2 SYDVKM. The V end was cut by 6 bases, the J end by 8 bases, with 17 bases between. The DNA of the CDR3 is TGTGCCAGCAGGAAGACAGGTCCGAACGAGCCCCAGCATTTT. Translated: CASRKTGPNEPQHF.

The chain combines TRBV20-1 with TRBJ2-7; 8 nucleotides agree with TRBD1. Germline V CDR1 and CDR2: DFQATT, SNEGSKA (reference sequence). There are 12 residues in the CDR3. Trimming removed 6 bases from V and 4 bases from J; junction bases left unmatched: 5. In DNA, the CDR3 is TGCAGTGCCGGACAGGGAAAATACGAGCAGTACTTC. Translation: CSAGQGKYEQYF.

This clonotype was detected ten times or more. The chain couples TRBV5-1 to TRBJ2-1; D is unresolved. V was shortened by 3 bases and J by 13 bases, with 11 bases between the two germline ends. Germline V gene lookup returns CDR1 SGHRS and CDR2 YFSETQ. The CDR3 covers 11 residues. CDR3 protein: CASSSVTDQFF. CDR3 nucleotide sequence: TGCGCCAGCAGCTCCGTAACAGATCAGTTCTTC.

The table lists this clonotype with a few counts. This chain uses TRBV20-1 with TRBJ2-7; D call uncertain. This CDR3 has 12 residues. Between the trimmed V and J ends, which lost 6 bases and 0 bases, there was a span of 9 bases. The germline V gene encodes CDR1 DFQATT and CDR2 SNEGSKA (reference sequence). The CDR3 region is CSARRSSYEQYF. The CDR3 coding sequence is TGCAGTGCACGACGTAGCTCCTACGAGCAGTACTTC.

V and J are TRBV12-3 or TRBV12-4 and TRBJ1-6; perhaps TRBD1 as D (5 bases). This CDR3 is 14 amino acids long. V was pared by 8 bases and J by 8 bases, with 16 bases between. The CDR3 region has the DNA TGTGCCAGCTCAATAGGGGCAGGGTATTCACCCCTCCACTTT. It encodes CASSIGAGYSPLHF.

The chain couples TRBV11-1 to TRBJ1-1; D possibly corresponds to TRBD1 (5 bases). Germline CDR1 is SGHAT and CDR2 is FQDESV (reference sequence). CDR3 length: 14 amino acids. V lost 4 bases to trimming and J lost 4 bases, with 13 bases between them. The CDR3 DNA reads as TGTGCCAGCAGCTCGCGCCACGGGGGCACTGAAGCTTTCTTT. Its translation: CASSSRHGGTEAFF.

The chain has TRBV20-1 and TRBJ1-2; D remains ambiguous. CDR1 and CDR2 (germline): DFQATT, SNEGSKA (reference sequence). The CDR3 spans 11 residues. V lost 6 bases, J lost 2 bases, and 7 bases lay in between. For the CDR3, the DNA is TGCAGTGCGTTTGGGAACTATGGCTACACCTTC. It codes for CSAFGNYGYTF.

This sequence joins TRBV5-1 and TRBJ2-3; 7 nucleotides align to TRBD1. Germline V CDR1 and CDR2: SGHRS, YFSETQ. The CDR3 covers 15 residues. V gave up 4 bases and J gave up 2 bases; unmatched junction bases: 7. In DNA, the CDR3 is TGCGCCAGCAGCCCCCGGGACAGAATCACAGATACGCAGTATTTT. Translated, it gives CASSPRDRITDTQYF.

The rearrangement uses TRBV4-3 and TRBJ2-7, with D possibly being TRBD1 or TRBD2 (5 bases each). Germline CDR1 and CDR2: LGHNA and YSLEER. This CDR3 is 15 amino acids long. Trimming pared 0 bases from V and 2 bases from J, leaving 11 bases between. The DNA for the CDR3 is TGCGCCAGCAGCCAAGAGGCCGGGACCCCCTACGAGCAGTACTTC. The encoded protein is CASSQEAGTPYEQYF.

Ten or more counts support this clonotype. The V call is TRBV7-6, the J call TRBJ2-1; 11 nucleotides agree with TRBD2. The CDR3 extends over 18 amino acids. V shed 1 base, J shed 0 bases, and the junction held 5 bases outside the gene matches. Germline V lookup: CDR1 SGHVS, CDR2 FNYEAQ. Written as DNA, the CDR3 is TGTGCCAGCAGCTTAGTAGGCCTAGCGGGAGGCTCCTACAATGAGCAGTTCTTC. The encoded protein is CASSLVGLAGGSYNEQFF.

Many counts were recorded for this clonotype. V and J are TRBV12-3 or TRBV12-4 and TRBJ2-5; D call uncertain. The CDR3 contains 13 residues. V was pared by 3 bases and J by 0 bases, with 5 bases between. CDR3 in amino acids: CASSFGHQETQYF. CDR3 DNA sequence: TGTGCCAGCAGTTTTGGACACCAAGAGACCCAGTACTTC.

Many counts were recorded for this clonotype. J is TRBJ2-3 and V is TRBV20-1, with 7 bases aligning to TRBD2. Germline CDR1 DFQATT, CDR2 SNEGSKA (reference sequence). The CDR3 runs 15 residues. With V trimmed by 5 bases and J by 6 bases, 14 bases remained unmatched. The DNA of the CDR3 is TGCAGTGCTTCCCGGGGGACGGGGGGAACTGATACGCAGTATTTT. Translating it yields CSASRGTGGTDTQYF.

This clonotype was counted many times. This chain links TRBV7-2 with TRBJ2-7; possible D gene TRBD2, 5 bases. Trimming took 5 bases from V and 0 from J, leaving 20 bases between them. Germline CDR1 and CDR2: SGHTA and FQGNSA. The CDR3 has 17 residues. Here the CDR3 reads CASSPASRGHTSYEQYF. CDR3 sequence (DNA): TGTGCCAGCAGCCCCGCCTCCCGAGGGCATACCTCCTACGAGCAGTACTTC. The whole variable domain, filled in from reference TRBV7-2 and TRBJ2-7, reads GAGVSQSPSNKVTEKGKDVELRCDPISGHTALYWYRQSLGQGLEFLIYFQGNSAPDKSGLPSDRFSAERTGGSVSTLTIQRTQQEDSAVYLCASSPASRGHTSYEQYFGPGTRLTVT.

This clonotype was seen repeatedly, ten times or more. The chain recombines TRBV2 with TRBJ1-1; weak D call: TRBD1 (5 bases). CDR1 SNHLY and CDR2 FYNNEI come from the germline V gene. V lost 6 bases and J lost 6, with 11 bases in between. The CDR3 extends over 12 amino acids. The CDR3 protein is CASSPVGAEAFF. The CDR3 nucleotides are TGTGCCAGCAGCCCCGTAGGGGCTGAAGCTTTCTTT.

Details on this clonotype: At one boundary the junction diverges from the germline segment, which might be a read error. The rearrangement joins TRBV5-1 to TRBJ2-7; 8 bases line up with TRBD1. Germline V gene lookup returns CDR1 SGHRS and CDR2 YFSETQ. The length of the CDR3 is 14 residues. CDR3 loop: CASGLQQGANEQYF. CDR3 DNA: TGCGCCAGCGGCTTGCAGCAGGGGGCGAACGAGCAGTACTTC.

This clonotype was observed a handful of times. This chain connects TRBV11-2 to TRBJ1-2; D might be TRBD1 (5 bases). The CDR3 contains 15 residues. Per the germline V gene, CDR1 is SGHAT and CDR2 is FQNNGV. V gave up 2 bases and J gave up 5 bases, with 15 bases separating them. This chain's CDR3 is CASSLTGRMSYGYTF. The CDR3 nucleotides read TGTGCCAGCAGCTTAACGGGACGGATGTCTTATGGCTACACCTTC.

The rearrangement joins TRBV4-3 to TRBJ2-1; D may be TRBD2 (5 bases). In germline, CDR1 is LGHNA, CDR2 YSLEER. V was trimmed by 0 bases and J by 2 bases, leaving 11 bases between them. The CDR3 covers 16 residues. This CDR3 is CASSQDAQRPYNEQFF. CDR3 coding DNA: TGCGCCAGCAGCCAAGACGCTCAGCGGCCCTACAATGAGCAGTTCTTC.

This clonotype was picked up a small number of times. The CDR3 coding sequence is TGTGCCAGCAGCTTAGTGGACAGCCTCTACGAGCAGTACTTC. This encodes CASSLVDSLYEQYF. The J gene is TRBJ2-7, the V gene TRBV7-2; D may be TRBD1 (6 bases). The CDR3 has 14 residues. Per the germline V gene, CDR1 is SGHTA and CDR2 is FQGNSA. The V end lost 1 base, the J end lost 3 bases, and 10 bases lay between the germline ends.